This T cell receptor beta chain originates from a study of vaccination and CD4 T cells after COVID-19. About the research overall: Subjects got two shots of BNT162b2 or mRNA-1273 vaccine.

Per germline, CDR1 SGHNT and CDR2 YYREEE (reference sequence). CDR3 length: 14 amino acids. V was shortened by 4 bases and J by 4 bases, with 13 bases between the two germline ends. Comment on this clonotype: The antigen is unknown.

General study results and limits: Median roughly 90% of reactive clones detected in convalescent patients emerged only post-vaccination.

Time point: late sampling 161 to 241 days after vaccination in a few convalescent patients. The treatment here: roughly ten-day PBMC culture with coronavirus spike peptide pools or control peptides (ViraFEST assay). Each of days 3 and 7 saw half the medium replaced by fresh IL-2 medium. An Oncomine TCR Beta short-read assay was used to sequence the DNA from cultured CD4+ T cells. In TCRdb, the PCR reads were re-called with MiXCR into one record per CDR3 protein. The table shows approximately 27,000 distinct CDR3 sequences, with 36% occurring only once. The sequences come from CD4+ T cells from blood, cultured in vitro, collected about 7 months after SARS-CoV-2 vaccination. This receptor was identified in a human donor who had recovered from COVID-19. The chain employs TRBV5-4 and TRBJ2-3, with D perhaps matching TRBD2 (6 bases). CDR3 DNA sequence: TGTGCCAGCAGCGAACGGGAGTACGCAGATACGCAGTATTTT. Translated: CASSEREYADTQYF.